This TCR beta chain is drawn from a study of identical twins (TCRdb year 2016). Study-wide context: To test whether fetal clonotypes persist, this study deep-sequenced TCR alpha and beta repertoires from monozygotic twins, from unrelated adults of various ages, and from cord blood. To rule out contamination, the twin experiments were replicated at different times with different library preparation protocols.

CDR1 DFQATT and CDR2 SNEGSKA were looked up in the germline V gene (reference sequence). From its cysteine to its phenylalanine, the CDR3 spans 14 amino acids. Kept here is only the CDR3 DNA, which spans 42 bases and is read in frame from base 1. V and J are truncated by 6 bases and 4 bases respectively, leaving an intervening sequence of 15 bases. The sample holds a few counts of this clonotype. It lacks a known antigen. No quality values exist for individual bases; no much larger clone is one base distant. Preparation of the library involved 5' RACE. Sequencing instrument: Illumina HiSeq 2000. Template switching introduced a universal primer binding site; the final cDNA contained a unique molecular identifier, enabling accurate counting of TCR cDNA molecules. Specific primers in the conserved constant-segment region were used to synthesize first-strand cDNA for the TCR alpha and beta chains. To control for contamination, every cDNA library carried two barcodes: a SMART-Mk sample barcode plus Illumina barcodes. Two successive PCR steps introduced TruSeq adapter sequences along with Illumina sample barcodes. TCR alpha and beta cDNA libraries were sequenced on the Illumina HiSeq platform with custom primers. The authors' analysis ran thus. Raw reads were processed with MiGEC to extract unique molecular identifiers, and MiXCR was used to determine CDR3 positions. Recombination models were inferred per individual with the repgenHMM and IGoR tools using an EM algorithm. Shared clonotype analysis was performed with the tcR package in R, normalizing sharing by the product of cloneset sizes. Out-of-frame nonproductive sequences were analyzed to study raw recombination free of thymic and clonal selection effects. TCRdb reran the public reads through fastp at Q25 and MiXCR, keeping productive beta chains. Each entry merges the rows of one CDR3 protein and shows their most common DNA and genes. The V and J calls and clone size are TCRdb's, not the authors'. A total of approximately 1.8 million distinct CDR3 sequences appear in this sample, 32% of them only once. The ten largest make up approximately 0.29% of the sample.

All donors were healthy Caucasians. The full study reports these points: Abundant cord blood beta clonotypes had fewer insertions, young adult naive repertoires showed a similar but weaker trend, and memory repertoires showed no such trend. Zero-insertion analyses could be partly confounded by invariant T cells such as MAIT and iNKT, although diverse VJ usage argued against such confounding for most clonotypes. In beta out-of-frame sequences, excess twin sharing was weaker, because having fewer shared sequences lowered the signal-to-noise ratio. Because the same donors could not be followed over many years, conclusions were based on cross-sectional statistical analysis. In monozygotic twins, recombination models systematically underestimated out-of-frame TCR alpha sharing, but the models matched the sharing seen between unrelated individuals. Compared with coincidental sharing between unrelated individuals, an excess of low generation-probability sequences was observed among out-of-frame TCR alpha sequences shared between twins.

The specimen sequenced was cord blood. The rearrangement joined TRBV20-1 to TRBJ2-2; the D region possibly corresponds to TRBD1 (6 bases align). The receptor was derived from a newborn girl in good health. The CDR3 has the sequence CSAPYFRGTGELFF. The nucleotide sequence reads TGCAGTGCGCCCTACTTCAGGGGCACCGGGGAGCTGTTTTTT.